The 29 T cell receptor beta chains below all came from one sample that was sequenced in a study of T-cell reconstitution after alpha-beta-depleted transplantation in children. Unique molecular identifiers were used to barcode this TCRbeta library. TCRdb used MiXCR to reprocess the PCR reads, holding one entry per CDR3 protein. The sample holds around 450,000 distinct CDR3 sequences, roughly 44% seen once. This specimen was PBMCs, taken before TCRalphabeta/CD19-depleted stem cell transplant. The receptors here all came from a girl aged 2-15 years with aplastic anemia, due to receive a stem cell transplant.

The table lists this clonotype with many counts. The DNA for the CDR3 is TGTGCCAGCAGCTCCACAGCCTACTCTGGAAACACCATATATTTT. Amino acids: CASSSTAYSGNTIYF. The chain employs TRBV7-6 and TRBJ1-3; D remains unclear. V shed 4 bases and J shed 0 bases, with 10 bases lying between them. CDR3 length: 15 residues. Germline CDR1 and CDR2: SGHVS and FNYEAQ.

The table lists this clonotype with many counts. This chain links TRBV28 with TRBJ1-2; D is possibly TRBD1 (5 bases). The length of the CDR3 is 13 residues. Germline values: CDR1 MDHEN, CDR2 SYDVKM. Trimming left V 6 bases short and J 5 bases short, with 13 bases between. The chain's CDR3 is CASSGNGAYGYTF. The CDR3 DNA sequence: TGTGCCAGCAGCGGCAACGGGGCTTATGGCTACACCTTC.

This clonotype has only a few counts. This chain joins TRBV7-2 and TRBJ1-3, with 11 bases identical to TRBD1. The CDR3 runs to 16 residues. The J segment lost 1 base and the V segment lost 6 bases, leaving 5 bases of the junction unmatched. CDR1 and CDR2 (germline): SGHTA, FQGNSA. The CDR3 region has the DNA TGTGCCAGCAGTCACCGGGACAGGGGGTCTGGAAACACCATATATTTT. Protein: CASSHRDRGSGNTIYF.

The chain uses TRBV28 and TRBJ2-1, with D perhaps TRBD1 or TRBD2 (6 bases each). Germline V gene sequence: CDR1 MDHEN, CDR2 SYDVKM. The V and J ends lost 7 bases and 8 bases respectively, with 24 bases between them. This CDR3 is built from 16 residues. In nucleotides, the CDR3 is TGTGCCAGCACCTCAACCGTGAAGAGGGGGGTTCATGAGCAGTTCTTC. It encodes CASTSTVKRGVHEQFF.

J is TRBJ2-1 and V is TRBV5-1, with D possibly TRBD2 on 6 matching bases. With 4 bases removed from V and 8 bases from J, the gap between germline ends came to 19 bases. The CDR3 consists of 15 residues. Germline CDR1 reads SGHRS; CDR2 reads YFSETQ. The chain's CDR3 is CASSPERTGGDEQFF. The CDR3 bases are TGCGCCAGCAGCCCGGAGCGGACTGGAGGGGATGAGCAGTTCTTC.

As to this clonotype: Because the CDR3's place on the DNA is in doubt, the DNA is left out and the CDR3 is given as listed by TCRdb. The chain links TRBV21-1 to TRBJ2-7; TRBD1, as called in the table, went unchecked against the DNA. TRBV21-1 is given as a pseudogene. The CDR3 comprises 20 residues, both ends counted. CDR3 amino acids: CASSAQPYTCPQGSSYEQYF.

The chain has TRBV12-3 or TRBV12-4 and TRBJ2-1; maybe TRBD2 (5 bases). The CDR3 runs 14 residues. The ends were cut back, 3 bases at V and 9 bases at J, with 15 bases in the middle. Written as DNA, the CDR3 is TGTGCCAGCAGTTTCCCTCCGGCGGGTGGTGAGCAGTTCTTC. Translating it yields CASSFPPAGGEQFF.

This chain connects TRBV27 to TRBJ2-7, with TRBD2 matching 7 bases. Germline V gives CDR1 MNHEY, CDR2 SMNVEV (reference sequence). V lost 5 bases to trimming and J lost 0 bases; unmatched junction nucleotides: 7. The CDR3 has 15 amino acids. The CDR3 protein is CASSDSGLVSYEQYF. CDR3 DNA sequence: TGTGCCAGCAGTGACTCTGGACTAGTCTCCTACGAGCAGTACTTC.

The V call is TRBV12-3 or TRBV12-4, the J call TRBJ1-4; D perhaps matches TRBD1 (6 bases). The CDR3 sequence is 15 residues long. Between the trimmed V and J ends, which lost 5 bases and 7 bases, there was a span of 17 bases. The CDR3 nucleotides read TGTGCCAGCAGTCGAACCGGGGGCGTGGGTGAAAAACTGTTTTTT. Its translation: CASSRTGGVGEKLFF.

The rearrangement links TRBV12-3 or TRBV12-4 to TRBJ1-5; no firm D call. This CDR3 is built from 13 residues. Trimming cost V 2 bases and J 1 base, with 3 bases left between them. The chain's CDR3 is CASSLKSNQPQHF. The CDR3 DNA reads TGTGCCAGCAGTTTAAAGAGCAATCAGCCCCAGCATTTT.

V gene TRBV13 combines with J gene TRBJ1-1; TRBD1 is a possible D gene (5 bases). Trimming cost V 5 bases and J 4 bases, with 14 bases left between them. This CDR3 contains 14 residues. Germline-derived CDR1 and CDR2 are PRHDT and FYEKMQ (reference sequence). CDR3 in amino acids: CASSMGRSSTEAFF. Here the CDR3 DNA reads TGTGCCAGCAGCATGGGGCGATCTAGCACTGAAGCTTTCTTT.

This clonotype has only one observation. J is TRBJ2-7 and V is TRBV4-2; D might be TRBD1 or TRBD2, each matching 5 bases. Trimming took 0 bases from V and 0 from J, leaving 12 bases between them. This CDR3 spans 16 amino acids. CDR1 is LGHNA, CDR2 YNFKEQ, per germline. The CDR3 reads CASSQDYGASSYEQYF. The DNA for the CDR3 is TGTGCCAGCAGCCAAGATTACGGGGCTAGCTCCTACGAGCAGTACTTC.

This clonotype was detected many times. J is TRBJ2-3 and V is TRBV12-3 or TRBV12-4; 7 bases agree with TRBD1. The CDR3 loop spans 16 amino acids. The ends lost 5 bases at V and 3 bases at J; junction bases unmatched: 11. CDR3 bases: TGTGCCAGCAGTCCAGGACAGGACTTGGGGACAGATACGCAGTATTTT. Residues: CASSPGQDLGTDTQYF.

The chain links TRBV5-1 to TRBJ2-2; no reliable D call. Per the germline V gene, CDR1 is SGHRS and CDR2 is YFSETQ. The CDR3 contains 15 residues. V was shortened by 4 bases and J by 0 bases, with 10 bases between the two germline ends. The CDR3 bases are TGCGCCAGCAGCATCCTAGTCCCGAACACCGGGGAGCTGTTTTTT. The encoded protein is CASSILVPNTGELFF. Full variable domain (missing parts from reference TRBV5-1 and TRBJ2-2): KAGVTQTPRYLIKTRGQQVTLSCSPISGHRSVSWYQQTPGQGLQFLFEYFSETQRNKGNFPGRFSGRQFSNSRSEMNVSTLELGDSALYLCASSILVPNTGELFFGEGSRLTVL.

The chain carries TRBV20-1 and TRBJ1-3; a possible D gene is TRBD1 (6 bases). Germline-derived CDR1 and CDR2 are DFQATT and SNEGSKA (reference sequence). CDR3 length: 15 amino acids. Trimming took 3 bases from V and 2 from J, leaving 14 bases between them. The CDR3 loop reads CSASGGRGTGNTIYF. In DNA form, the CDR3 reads TGCAGTGCTAGCGGGGGCAGGGGAACTGGAAACACCATATATTTT.

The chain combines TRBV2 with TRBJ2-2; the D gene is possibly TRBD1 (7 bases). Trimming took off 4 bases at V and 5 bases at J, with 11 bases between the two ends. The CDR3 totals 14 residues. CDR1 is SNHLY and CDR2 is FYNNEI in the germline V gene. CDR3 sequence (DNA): TGTGCCAGCAGTGTGACAGGGAGGACCGGGGAGCTGTTTTTT. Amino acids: CASSVTGRTGELFF.

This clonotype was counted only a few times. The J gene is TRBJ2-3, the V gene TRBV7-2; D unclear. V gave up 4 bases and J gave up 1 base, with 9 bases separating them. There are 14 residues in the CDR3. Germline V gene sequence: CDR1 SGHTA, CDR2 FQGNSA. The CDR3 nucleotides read TGTGCCAGCAGCTCCTGGACCCGCACAGATACGCAGTATTTT. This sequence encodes CASSSWTRTDTQYF. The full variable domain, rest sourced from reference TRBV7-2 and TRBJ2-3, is GAGVSQSPSNKVTEKGKDVELRCDPISGHTALYWYRQSLGQGLEFLIYFQGNSAPDKSGLPSDRFSAERTGGSVSTLTIQRTQQEDSAVYLCASSSWTRTDTQYFGPGTRLTVL.

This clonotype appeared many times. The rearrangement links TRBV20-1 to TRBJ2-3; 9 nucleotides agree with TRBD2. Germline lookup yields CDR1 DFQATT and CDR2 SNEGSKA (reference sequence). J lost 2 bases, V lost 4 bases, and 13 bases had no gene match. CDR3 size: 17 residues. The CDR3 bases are TGCAGTGCTAATGGAGCCCCTCTAGCGGGACTCACAGATACGCAGTATTTT. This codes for CSANGAPLAGLTDTQYF.

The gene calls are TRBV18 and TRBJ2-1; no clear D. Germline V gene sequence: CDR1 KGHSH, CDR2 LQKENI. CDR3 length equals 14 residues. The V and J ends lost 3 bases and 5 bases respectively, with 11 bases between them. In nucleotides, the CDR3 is TGTGCCAGCTCACCTTATAGCAGCCACAATGAGCAGTTCTTC. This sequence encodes CASSPYSSHNEQFF.

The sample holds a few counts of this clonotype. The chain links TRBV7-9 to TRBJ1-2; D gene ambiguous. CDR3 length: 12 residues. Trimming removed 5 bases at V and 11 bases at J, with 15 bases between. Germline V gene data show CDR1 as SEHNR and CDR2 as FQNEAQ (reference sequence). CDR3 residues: CASSPAGTLYTF. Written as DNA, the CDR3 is TGTGCCAGCAGCCCCGCCGGAACCTTATACACCTTC.

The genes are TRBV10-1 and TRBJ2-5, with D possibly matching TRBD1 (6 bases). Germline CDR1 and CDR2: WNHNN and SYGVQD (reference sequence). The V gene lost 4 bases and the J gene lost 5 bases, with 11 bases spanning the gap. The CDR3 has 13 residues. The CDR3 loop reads CASSVSGDETQYF. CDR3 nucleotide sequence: TGCGCCAGCAGTGTCTCAGGGGATGAGACCCAGTACTTC.

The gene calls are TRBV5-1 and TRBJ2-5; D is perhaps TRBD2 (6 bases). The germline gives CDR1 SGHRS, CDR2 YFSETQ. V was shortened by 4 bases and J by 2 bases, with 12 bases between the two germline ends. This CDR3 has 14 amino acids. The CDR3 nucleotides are TGCGCCAGCAGCCGGGGAGGTACGCAAGAGACCCAGTACTTC. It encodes CASSRGGTQETQYF.

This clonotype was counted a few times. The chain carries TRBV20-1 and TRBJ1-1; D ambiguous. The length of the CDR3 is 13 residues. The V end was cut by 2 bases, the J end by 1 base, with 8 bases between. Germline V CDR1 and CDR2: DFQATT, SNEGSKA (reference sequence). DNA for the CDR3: TGCAGTGCTAGACCTCTCCCGAACACTGAAGCTTTCTTT. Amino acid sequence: CSARPLPNTEAFF.

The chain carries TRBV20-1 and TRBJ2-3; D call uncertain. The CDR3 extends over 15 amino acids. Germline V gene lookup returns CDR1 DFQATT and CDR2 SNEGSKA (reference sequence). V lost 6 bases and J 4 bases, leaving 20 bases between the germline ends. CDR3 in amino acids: CSAAHLQHLADTQYF. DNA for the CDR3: TGCAGTGCCGCCCACCTCCAGCACTTGGCAGATACGCAGTATTTT.

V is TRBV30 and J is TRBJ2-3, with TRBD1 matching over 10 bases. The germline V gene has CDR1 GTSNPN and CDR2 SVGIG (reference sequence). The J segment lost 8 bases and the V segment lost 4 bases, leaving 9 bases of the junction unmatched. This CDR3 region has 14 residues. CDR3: CAWIVGGTGVTQYF. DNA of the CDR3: TGTGCCTGGATCGTGGGGGGGACAGGGGTTACGCAGTATTTT.

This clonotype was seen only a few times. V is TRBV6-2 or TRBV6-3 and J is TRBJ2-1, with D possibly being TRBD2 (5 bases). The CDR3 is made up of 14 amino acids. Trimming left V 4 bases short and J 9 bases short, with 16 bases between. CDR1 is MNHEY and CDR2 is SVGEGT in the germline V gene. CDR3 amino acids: CASSLGLWGAEQFF. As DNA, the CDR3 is TGTGCCAGCAGTTTAGGGTTGTGGGGAGCTGAGCAGTTCTTC.

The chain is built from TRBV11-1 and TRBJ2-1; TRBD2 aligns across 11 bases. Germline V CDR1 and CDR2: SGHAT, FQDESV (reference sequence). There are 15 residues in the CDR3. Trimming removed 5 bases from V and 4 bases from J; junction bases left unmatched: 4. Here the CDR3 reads CASSRGLAEYNEQFF. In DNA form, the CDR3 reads TGTGCCAGCAGCCGGGGACTAGCGGAGTACAATGAGCAGTTCTTC.

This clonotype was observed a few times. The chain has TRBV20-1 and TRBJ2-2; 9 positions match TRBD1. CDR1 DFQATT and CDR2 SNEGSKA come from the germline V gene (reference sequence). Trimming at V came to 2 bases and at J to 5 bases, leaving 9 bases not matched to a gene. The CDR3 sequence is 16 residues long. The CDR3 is CSARPLDRGGTGELFF. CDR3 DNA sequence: TGCAGTGCTAGACCCCTGGACAGGGGTGGGACCGGGGAGCTGTTTTTT.

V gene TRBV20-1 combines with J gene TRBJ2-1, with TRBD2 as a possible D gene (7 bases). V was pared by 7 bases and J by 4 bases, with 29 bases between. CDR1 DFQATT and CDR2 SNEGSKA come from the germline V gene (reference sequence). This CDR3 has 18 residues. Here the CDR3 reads CSVLRGLAESVAYNEQFF. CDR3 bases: TGCAGTGTTCTCAGGGGTCTAGCGGAGAGCGTAGCGTACAATGAGCAGTTCTTC.